What follows are 29 T cell receptor beta chains derived from one specimen sequenced in a study of blood T cell repertoires in COVID-19. Only in-frame clones appear in the TCRdb table, and some are missing; sequencing was by immunoSEQ multiplex PCR. Of under 300,000 clones listed, 75% to 90% are singletons. Source material: peripheral blood. Source of these receptors: a man in his 60s who had recovered from COVID-19.

The gene calls are TRBV30 and TRBJ1-3; no clear D. Trimming left V 5 bases short and J 0 bases short, with 5 bases between. The CDR3 covers 12 residues. The germline CDR1 and CDR2 sequences are GTSNPN and SVGIG (reference sequence). The CDR3 DNA reads TGTGCCTGGGGTCTCTCTGGAAACACCATATATTTT. Its protein is CAWGLSGNTIYF.

This clone was counted once. The rearrangement uses TRBV19 and TRBJ2-3, with D possibly being TRBD2 (7 bases). The CDR3 consists of 18 residues. From germline, CDR1 is LNHDA and CDR2 SQIVND (reference sequence). With 3 bases removed from V and 2 bases from J, the gap between germline ends came to 21 bases. The CDR3 sequence is CASSMSPGAGDITDTQYF. The DNA for the CDR3 is TGTGCCAGTAGTATGTCCCCGGGGGCGGGGGACATCACAGATACGCAGTATTTT.

The chain joins TRBV2 to TRBJ1-1, with D tentatively TRBD1 (5 bases). Per germline, CDR1 SNHLY and CDR2 FYNNEI. V shed 2 bases and J shed 4 bases, with 8 bases lying between them. The length of the CDR3 is 13 residues. DNA for the CDR3: TGTGCCAGCAGTGAACAGGGAACCACTGAAGCTTTCTTT. Amino acids: CASSEQGTTEAFF.

This chain joins TRBV19 and TRBJ2-1; 8 nucleotides align to TRBD1. Germline CDR1 reads LNHDA; CDR2 reads SQIVND (reference sequence). The V segment lost 7 bases and the J segment 4 bases; nucleotides outside the gene matches: 6. This CDR3 is 14 amino acids long. CDR3 region: CASKPDRGYNEQFF. The CDR3 region has the DNA TGTGCCAGTAAACCCGACAGGGGTTACAATGAGCAGTTCTTC.

The count of this clone is one. The V and J genes are TRBV2 and TRBJ2-5; 9 bases map to TRBD1. V was clipped by 5 bases and J by 4 bases; unmatched bases: 2. The germline gives CDR1 SNHLY, CDR2 FYNNEI. CDR3 length: 13 amino acids. DNA for the CDR3: TGTGCCAGCAGTCGGACAGGGGTAGAGACCCAGTACTTC. Its protein is CASSRTGVETQYF.

The CDR3 region is CASSWGDSYEQYF. The CDR3 DNA reads as TGTGCCAGCAGTTGGGGCGACTCCTACGAGCAGTACTTC. The chain has TRBV7-6 and TRBJ2-7, with D perhaps TRBD1 (5 bases). V shed 6 bases and J shed 0 bases, with 9 bases lying between them. The CDR3 spans 13 residues. The germline V gene encodes CDR1 SGHVS and CDR2 FNYEAQ. The full variable domain, its missing parts supplied by reference TRBV7-6 and TRBJ2-7, is GAGVSQSPRYKVTKRGQDVALRCDPISGHVSLYWYRQALGQGPEFLTYFNYEAQQDKSGLPNDRFSAERPEGSISTLTIQRTEQRDSAMYRCASSWGDSYEQYFGPGTRLTVT.

The V and J genes are TRBV28 and TRBJ2-3, with 8 nucleotides matching TRBD1. This CDR3 is 16 amino acids long. V dropped 6 bases and J dropped 1; count of bases not matched to a gene: 9. Germline CDR1 MDHEN, CDR2 SYDVKM. CDR3 sequence: CASSSPQGAGTDTQYF. In DNA, the CDR3 is TGTGCCAGCAGCTCCCCCCAGGGGGCGGGCACAGATACGCAGTATTTT.

The CDR3 reads CSVSSGQGSSPLHF. The CDR3 DNA reads as TGCAGCGTCAGCTCGGGACAGGGTAGTTCACCCCTCCACTTT. The V gene is TRBV29-1, the J gene TRBJ1-6; 9 bases agree with TRBD1. Germline V gene data show CDR1 as SQVTM and CDR2 as ANQGSEA. The CDR3 covers 14 residues. V was clipped by 6 bases and J by 9 bases; unmatched bases: 9.

The chain recombines TRBV5-1 with TRBJ2-7, with 9 bases matching TRBD1. CDR1 and CDR2 (germline): SGHRS, YFSETQ. V shed 7 bases and J 5 bases; nucleotides not matched to a gene: 10. The CDR3 runs to 14 residues. The CDR3 DNA follows: TGCGCCAGCGCTCGGACAGGGGAATGGAACGAGCAGTACTTC. Protein sequence: CASARTGEWNEQYF.

The V gene is TRBV7-9, the J gene TRBJ2-1; TRBD2 agrees at 8 bases. CDR3 length equals 18 residues. The V gene's germline CDR1 is SEHNR and CDR2 FQNEAQ (reference sequence). With 4 bases clipped from V and 0 bases from J, the junction kept 11 bases outside the gene matches. Written as DNA, the CDR3 is TGTGCCAGCAGCTCCACACCGACTAGCGCGAGCTCCTACAATGAGCAGTTCTTC. Amino acid sequence: CASSSTPTSASSYNEQFF.

This rearrangement joins TRBV5-4 to TRBJ2-5; 7 bases map to TRBD1. The CDR3 sequence is 14 residues long. Germline CDR1 SGHNT, CDR2 YYREEE (reference sequence). With 0 bases clipped from V and 3 bases from J, the junction kept 2 bases outside the gene matches. The CDR3 loop is CASSLGQGEETQYF. The CDR3 bases are TGTGCCAGCAGCTTGGGGCAGGGGGAAGAGACCCAGTACTTC.

The rearrangement joins TRBV3-1 (or the pseudogene TRBV3-2) to TRBJ2-1, with TRBD2 matching 7 bases. The junction had 8 bases not matched to a gene; V was cut back by 0 bases and J by 9 bases. The CDR3 is 15 amino acids. Per the germline V gene, CDR1 is LGHDT and CDR2 is YNNKEL (reference sequence). The CDR3 loop reads CASSQDREAFGEQFF. The CDR3 DNA reads TGTGCCAGCAGCCAAGATCGGGAGGCGTTCGGTGAGCAGTTCTTC.

Only one count was recorded for this clone. The chain employs TRBV9 and TRBJ2-7; 9 bases line up with TRBD1. V lost 0 bases, J lost 3 bases, and 4 bases stayed unmatched. The CDR3 covers 15 residues. Per the germline V gene, CDR1 is SGDLS and CDR2 is YYNGEE. The CDR3 spells CASSVGGQGHYEQYF. The CDR3 DNA reads as TGTGCCAGCAGCGTAGGGGGACAGGGCCACTACGAGCAGTACTTC.

The DNA of the CDR3 is TGTGCCACCAGTGACGGACAGGGTAGACAGCCCCAGCATTTT. Amino acids: CATSDGQGRQPQHF. The rearrangement links TRBV24-1 to TRBJ1-5; 8 bases align to TRBD1. This CDR3 has 14 residues. The germline gives CDR1 KGHDR, CDR2 SFDVKD. J lost 7 bases, V lost 4 bases, and 5 bases had no gene match.

This clone was recorded once. The chain recombines TRBV10-3 with TRBJ2-5, with 12 bases that match TRBD1. The ends lost 3 bases at V and 5 bases at J; junction bases unmatched: 7. Germline V gives CDR1 ENHRY, CDR2 SYGVKD. This CDR3 region has 16 residues. The DNA of the CDR3 is TGTGCCATCAGTGACCCGGGACAGGGGGCCGGGGAGACCCAGTACTTC. Amino acid sequence: CAISDPGQGAGETQYF.

This chain uses TRBV5-5 with TRBJ1-2; the D is unclear. V lost 4 bases to trimming and J lost 4 bases, with 5 bases between them. This CDR3 is 11 amino acids long. Germline CDR1 and CDR2: SGHKS and YYEKEE (reference sequence). The CDR3 nucleotides read TGTGCCAGCAGCCCGAGCTATGGCTACACCTTC. Protein product: CASSPSYGYTF.

V usage is TRBV29-1 and J usage is TRBJ1-3; D unclear. This CDR3 contains 14 residues. V was cut by 4 bases and J by 8 bases, with 18 bases left in between. From germline, CDR1 is SQVTM and CDR2 ANQGSEA. The CDR3 region is CSVVRRDLADTIYF. CDR3 in DNA: TGCAGCGTTGTGCGCAGAGACCTGGCGGACACCATATATTTT.

A word on this clone: Other DNA sequences in the sample encode the same CDR3. The chain recombines TRBV5-4 with TRBJ1-5; D unclear. Germline V gene lookup returns CDR1 SGHNT and CDR2 YYREEE (reference sequence). V was cut by 0 bases and J by 4 bases, with 8 bases left in between. This CDR3 has 14 amino acids. CDR3 coding DNA: TGTGCCAGCAGCTTGGCCGGAGGTAATCAGCCCCAGCATTTT. Amino acid sequence: CASSLAGGNQPQHF.

For the CDR3, the DNA is TGTGCCAGCAGCCCTTCCCCCAGGGGTGGCTACACCTTC. Its protein product is CASSPSPRGGYTF. J is TRBJ1-2 and V is TRBV7-2; possibly TRBD1 for D (6 bases). The CDR3 is 13 residues long. The V end was cut by 5 bases, the J end by 7 bases, with 14 bases between. Germline CDR1 SGHTA, CDR2 FQGNSA.

CDR3 sequence (DNA): TGCGCCAGCAGCCCGACAACAGGGGCCTTGTACGAGCAGTACTTC. Amino acids: CASSPTTGALYEQYF. The chain uses TRBV5-1 and TRBJ2-7; 7 bases are a match to TRBD1. V lost 4 bases, J lost 4 bases, and 11 bases stayed unmatched. Germline CDR1 and CDR2: SGHRS and YFSETQ. CDR3 length equals 15 residues.

DNA for the CDR3: TGTGCCAGCAGCCCGGGACTAGGTACAGATACGCAGTATTTT. It translates to CASSPGLGTDTQYF. This chain uses TRBV3-1 (or the pseudogene TRBV3-2) with TRBJ2-3, with TRBD2 matching 8 bases. V shed 4 bases, J shed 3 bases, and the junction held 3 bases outside the gene matches. The CDR3 spans 14 residues. Germline CDR1 reads LGHDT; CDR2 reads YNNKEL (reference sequence).

The chain joins TRBV19 to TRBJ1-5; 8 bases match TRBD1. V shed 6 bases and J 0 bases; nucleotides not matched to a gene: 13. The CDR3 length is 18 residues. CDR1 is LNHDA, CDR2 SQIVND, per germline (reference sequence). In nucleotides, the CDR3 is TGTGCCAGTAGCCGACGGGGACAGGTTGTATATAGCAATCAGCCCCAGCATTTT. Translating it yields CASSRRGQVVYSNQPQHF.

The chain uses TRBV19 and TRBJ1-2, with TRBD1 matching 9 bases. This CDR3 region has 14 residues. V lost 9 bases and J lost 7; bases outside the gene matches: 12. Germline assignment: CDR1 LNHDA and CDR2 SQIVND (reference sequence). CDR3 DNA: TGTGCCAGCGTCCCCCTAGGACAGGGGTTTGGCTACACCTTC. Protein: CASVPLGQGFGYTF. The whole variable domain, remainder taken from reference TRBV19 and TRBJ1-2, is DGGITQSPKYLFRKEGQNVTLSCEQNLNHDAMYWYRQDPGQGLRLIYYSQIVNDFQKGDIAEGYSVSREKKESFPLTVTSAQKNPTAFYLCASVPLGQGFGYTFGSGTRLTVV.

The chain has TRBV5-5 and TRBJ1-2; tentatively, D is TRBD1 (6 bases). V lost 4 bases and J lost 11, with 21 bases in between. Germline V CDR1 and CDR2: SGHKS, YYEKEE (reference sequence). The CDR3 spans 14 residues. DNA of the CDR3: TGTGCCAGCAGCCCCTTATTCCGGACAGACTGGTACACCTTC. It yields the protein CASSPLFRTDWYTF. Full variable domain (rest looked up from reference TRBV5-5 and TRBJ1-2): DAGVTQSPTHLIKTRGQQVTLRCSPISGHKSVSWYQQVLGQGPQFIFQYYEKEERGRGNFPDRFSARQFPNYSSELNVNALLLGDSALYLCASSPLFRTDWYTFGSGTRLTVV.

The chain is built from TRBV27 and TRBJ1-1; 7 positions agree with TRBD1. The CDR3 is made up of 16 amino acids. CDR1 and CDR2 (germline): MNHEY, SMNVEV (reference sequence). Germline trimming cut 5 bases from V and 4 bases from J; bases unmatched to any gene: 13. CDR3 sequence reads: CASSRNLQGSTTEAFF. As DNA, the CDR3 is TGTGCCAGCAGTCGCAACCTACAGGGGTCAACCACTGAAGCTTTCTTT.

There are a few counts of this clone. Here the CDR3 omits its conserved ending phenylalanine or tryptophan, so a read error is the likely source. No DNA is shown, since the ends of the CDR3 on it are uncertain; the CDR3 is the one TCRdb lists. The J gene is TRBJ2-7, the V gene TRBV6-1; the DNA was not used to check the table's D call, TRBD2. The CDR3 has 14 amino acids, counting both end residues. CDR1 and CDR2 (germline): MNHNS, SASEGT. This CDR3 reads CASSESPSAARGAL.

V and J are TRBV27 and TRBJ2-7, with D perhaps matching TRBD2 (5 bases). Trimming pared 3 bases from V and 2 bases from J, leaving 8 bases between. The CDR3 runs to 13 residues. Germline CDR1 and CDR2: MNHEY and SMNVEV (reference sequence). CDR3 region: CASSFRGTYEQYF. The CDR3 nucleotides are TGTGCCAGCAGTTTTCGGGGTACCTACGAGCAGTACTTC.

The V gene is TRBV7-9, the J gene TRBJ1-6; maybe TRBD1 (5 bases). The CDR3 contains 16 residues. From germline, CDR1 is SEHNR and CDR2 FQNEAQ (reference sequence). V was cut by 1 base and J by 10 bases, with 17 bases left in between. CDR3 loop: CASSLGGPGPYSPLHF. CDR3 DNA: TGTGCCAGCAGCTTAGGGGGCCCAGGCCCGTACTCACCCCTCCACTTT.

The chain uses TRBV19 and TRBJ2-7; D uncertain. The CDR3 contains 14 residues. Trimming took off 1 base at V and 11 bases at J, with 18 bases between the two ends. The germline V gene encodes CDR1 LNHDA and CDR2 SQIVND (reference sequence). The CDR3 DNA reads as TGTGCCAGTAGTATAGTTTTGGGCACAACGTGGAAGTACTTC. It codes for CASSIVLGTTWKYF. Drawing the rest from reference TRBV19 and TRBJ2-7, the complete variable domain is DGGITQSPKYLFRKEGQNVTLSCEQNLNHDAMYWYRQDPGQGLRLIYYSQIVNDFQKGDIAEGYSVSREKKESFPLTVTSAQKNPTAFYLCASSIVLGTTWKYFGPGTRLTVT.